This paragraph covers one T cell receptor beta chain sequence. The sample belongs to a study of blood T cell repertoires in COVID-19. At the level of the study: COVID-19 samples, acute and convalescent, were from the United States, Italy and Spain. Sample material is recorded as cDNA or gDNA derived from T cells, B-cell-depleted T cells, or PBMCs.

Using immunoSEQ multiplex PCR, the repertoire was profiled, and TCRdb retains in-frame clones only, with some absent. The table records some 220,000 clones, around 90% of them present only once. This CDR3 contains 16 residues. V dropped 1 base and J dropped 6 bases, with 19 bases sitting between them. Germline V CDR1 and CDR2: LNHDA, SQIVND (reference sequence). Sequences were obtained from peripheral blood. The TCR was taken from a woman younger than 35 who had recovered from COVID-19. The chain employs TRBV19 and TRBJ2-7; D is possibly TRBD2 (6 bases). The CDR3 reads CASSIAGTYSFSEQYF. Here the CDR3 DNA reads TGTGCCAGTAGTATAGCGGGGACTTACTCCTTTTCCGAGCAGTACTTC. Complete variable domain (other parts from reference TRBV19 and TRBJ2-7): DGGITQSPKYLFRKEGQNVTLSCEQNLNHDAMYWYRQDPGQGLRLIYYSQIVNDFQKGDIAEGYSVSREKKESFPLTVTSAQKNPTAFYLCASSIAGTYSFSEQYFGPGTRLTVT.